This is a list of T cell receptor beta chains from one sample in a study of post-analysis software for immune sequencing data. In TCRdb, the PCR reads were re-called with MiXCR into one record per CDR3 protein. The sample consists of hundreds of thousands of distinct CDR3 sequences, under 70% of them appearing once. The specimen sequenced was blood. The receptors originated from a girl aged 5-17 years with multiple sclerosis. Both conserved end residues are part of each CDR3. The D gene is left open where the match is weak. Expanded clones are given a class, and other clones once, few, many or no size at all.

D,V,J,size,CDR3,DNA
-,TRBV5-1,TRBJ2-1,-,CASTVMWDGNNEQFF,TGCGCCAGCACCGTGATGTGGGACGGGAACAATGAGCAGTTCTTC
TRBD2,TRBV20-1,TRBJ2-2,-,CSASRAGANTGELFF,TGCAGTGCTAGCAGAGCGGGGGCGAACACCGGGGAGCTGTTTTTT
-,TRBV29-1,TRBJ2-7,-,CSVGGQGTLYEQYF,TGCAGCGTGGGGGGACAAGGGACTTTATACGAGCAGTACTTC
-,TRBV7-3,TRBJ2-6,-,CASSSSGTLGPGANVLTF,TGTGCCAGCAGCTCTTCCGGGACCTTAGGCCCTGGGGCCAACGTCCTGACTTTC
-,TRBV3-1,TRBJ1-6,once,CASRHANSPLHF,TGTGCCAGCCGACACGCCAATTCACCCCTCCACTTT
-,TRBV7-6,TRBJ2-7,-,CASSSNRGGYYEQYF,TGTGCCAGCAGTTCTAACAGGGGGGGGTACTACGAGCAGTACTTC
TRBD1,TRBV5-5,TRBJ1-5,few,CASSPGQGRQPQHF,TGTGCCAGCAGCCCCGGACAGGGAAGGCAGCCCCAGCATTTT
-,TRBV2,TRBJ1-4,-,CASTGIQGFGPKLFF,TGTGCCAGCACGGGGATACAGGGATTTGGACCAAAACTGTTTTTT
-,TRBV3-1,TRBJ2-5,-,CASSQRKGRGETQYF,TGTGCCAGCAGCCAACGAAAGGGTAGGGGCGAGACCCAGTACTTC
TRBD2,TRBV20-1,TRBJ2-4,many,CSAREYRTSGKNIQYF,TGCAGTGCTAGAGAATACAGGACTAGCGGCAAAAACATTCAGTACTTC
TRBD1,TRBV19,TRBJ1-2,few,CASSIDGQGGGYTF,TGTGCCAGTAGTATAGACGGACAGGGTGGAGGCTACACCTTC
-,TRBV29-1,TRBJ2-7,-,CSVEGDSDYEQYF,TGCAGCGTGGAGGGGGACAGCGACTACGAGCAGTACTTC
-,TRBV5-1,TRBJ1-2,few,CASSLGAEGGSYGYTF,TGCGCCAGCAGCTTGGGGGCAGAGGGAGGCTCCTATGGCTACACCTTC
TRBD1,TRBV6-1,TRBJ2-1,few,CASSEAPLGQGGSYNEQFF,TGTGCCAGCAGTGAAGCGCCCCTTGGACAGGGTGGCTCCTACAATGAGCAGTTCTTC
-,TRBV7-9,TRBJ2-5,-,CASNPHREGETQYF,TGTGCCAGCAACCCCCACAGGGAAGGAGAGACCCAGTACTTC
TRBD1,TRBV20-1,TRBJ1-2,-,CSAARTGAYGYTF,TGCAGTGCTGCCCGGACAGGGGCTTATGGCTACACCTTC
TRBD2,TRBV3-1,TRBJ2-1,-,CASSSISGVGSYNEQFF,TGTGCCAGCAGCTCTATAAGCGGGGTGGGCTCCTACAATGAGCAGTTCTTC
-,TRBV20-1,TRBJ2-5,few,CSARAGRQQETQYF,TGCAGTGCTAGAGCCGGGAGACAGCAAGAGACCCAGTACTTC
TRBD1,TRBV7-6,TRBJ2-7,-,CASSLAYRTGGYEQYF,TGTGCCAGCAGCTTAGCGTATAGGACAGGGGGCTACGAGCAGTACTTC
-,TRBV2,TRBJ2-6,-,CASRVQPSGANVLTF,TGTGCCAGCAGGGTTCAACCCTCTGGGGCCAACGTCCTGACTTTC
-,TRBV9,TRBJ2-3,-,CASSVALYDTQYF,TGTGCCAGCAGCGTAGCCCTTTATGATACGCAGTATTTT
-,TRBV4-2,TRBJ2-7,-,CASSQSRVAYEQYF,TGTGCCAGCAGCCAATCCCGGGTGGCCTACGAGCAGTACTTC
TRBD1,TRBV7-9,TRBJ1-2,-,CASSSAGGYGYTF,TGTGCCAGCAGCTCGGCAGGGGGCTATGGCTACACCTTC
-,TRBV10-3,TRBJ1-1,few,CAISVEGGNTEAFF,TGTGCCATCAGTGTTGAGGGAGGGAACACTGAAGCTTTCTTT
TRBD1,TRBV20-1,TRBJ2-5,few,CSARGEGDRGQETQYF,TGCAGTGCTAGAGGAGAAGGTGACAGGGGGCAAGAGACCCAGTACTTC
-,TRBV29-1,TRBJ2-3,few,CSVGRVEVGDTQYF,TGCAGCGTTGGTAGGGTAGAGGTGGGAGATACGCAGTATTTT
-,TRBV29-1,TRBJ2-6,-,CSVVMSSGANVLTF,TGCAGCGTTGTGATGAGCTCTGGGGCCAACGTCCTGACTTTC
-,TRBV19,TRBJ2-5,-,CASSIWRGSGETQYF,TGTGCCAGTAGTATTTGGAGGGGCTCGGGAGAGACCCAGTACTTC
TRBD1,TRBV20-1,TRBJ1-2,-,CSAHRTDRHGGGYTF,TGCAGTGCCCACCGAACGGACAGGCACGGAGGTGGCTACACCTTC
-,TRBV5-1,TRBJ2-1,-,CASSLGGTPYNEQFF,TGCGCCAGCAGCTTGGGGGGTACTCCCTACAATGAGCAGTTCTTC